This T cell receptor (beta chain) was captured in a study of T cell responses to AZD1222 COVID-19 vaccine. The CDR3 is 12 amino acids. The V and J ends lost 8 bases and 7 bases respectively, with 12 bases between them. CDR1 and CDR2 (germline): SNHLY, FYNNEI. Clones were read by immunoSEQ multiplex PCR, and TCRdb kept only the in-frame ones, dropping some. The repertoire holds 150,000 to 250,000 clones, roughly nine tenths seen once, with 3% to 4% in the top ten. In the case of this clone: Its antigen is currently unknown.

Study observations and caveats: The donors showed a predominance of white British ancestry and of females, with possible underestimation of clonal diversity. Baseline serology detected seropositivity in only six AZD1222 recipients.

V is TRBV2 and J is TRBJ2-1; no clear D gene. The input for sequencing was peripheral blood, taken 28 days after the second AZD1222 dose. The sequence was obtained from an adult who received the AZD1222 COVID-19 vaccine. The CDR3 nucleotides read TGTGCCAGCGTCAGGATGGTTAATGAGCAGTTCTTC. Residues: CASVRMVNEQFF.